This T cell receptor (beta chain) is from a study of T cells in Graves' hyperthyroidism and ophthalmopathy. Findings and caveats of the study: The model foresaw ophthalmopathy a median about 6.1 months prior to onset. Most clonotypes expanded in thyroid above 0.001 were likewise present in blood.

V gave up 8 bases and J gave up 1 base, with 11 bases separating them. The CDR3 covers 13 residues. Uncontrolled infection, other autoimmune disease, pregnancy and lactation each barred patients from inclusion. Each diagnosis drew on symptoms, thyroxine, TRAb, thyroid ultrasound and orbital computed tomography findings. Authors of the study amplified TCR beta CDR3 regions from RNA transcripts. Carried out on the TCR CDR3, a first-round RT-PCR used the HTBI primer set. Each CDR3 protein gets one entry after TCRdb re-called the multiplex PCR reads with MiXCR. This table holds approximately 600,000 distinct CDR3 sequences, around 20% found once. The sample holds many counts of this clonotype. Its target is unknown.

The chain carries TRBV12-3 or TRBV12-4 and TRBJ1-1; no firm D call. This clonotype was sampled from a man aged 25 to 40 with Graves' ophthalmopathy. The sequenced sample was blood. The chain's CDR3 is CASASNTNTEAFF. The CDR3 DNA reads TGTGCCAGCGCCTCTAATACGAACACTGAAGCTTTCTTT.